This T cell receptor (beta chain) stems from a study of cytomegalovirus exposure and HLA in healthy donors. General observations from the study: Later on, a genetic analysis was performed. It linked a missense variant in DCLRE1C with V- and J-gene trimming of TCR beta.

V was cut by 5 bases and J by 2 bases, with 19 bases left in between. The CDR3 contains 16 residues. The germline V gene encodes CDR1 MGHDK and CDR2 SYGVNS. To note about this clone: No antigen is known for it.

PCR employed 60 Vbeta and 13 Jbeta primers. The assay was immunoSEQ multiplex PCR, and TCRdb's table has in-frame clones only and misses some. Of 200,000 to 250,000 clones listed, around 77% were seen once; the top ten hold less than 3%. The receptor was derived from a woman in her twenties or thirties in good health and CMV-seronegative. The genes are TRBV25-1 and TRBJ2-7; the D gene is possibly TRBD1 (6 bases). Sequencing was performed on PBMCs. CDR3 in amino acids: CASSRILPEGAYEQYF. Written as DNA, the CDR3 is TGTGCCAGCAGTAGGATCTTGCCCGAGGGGGCCTACGAGCAGTACTTC.